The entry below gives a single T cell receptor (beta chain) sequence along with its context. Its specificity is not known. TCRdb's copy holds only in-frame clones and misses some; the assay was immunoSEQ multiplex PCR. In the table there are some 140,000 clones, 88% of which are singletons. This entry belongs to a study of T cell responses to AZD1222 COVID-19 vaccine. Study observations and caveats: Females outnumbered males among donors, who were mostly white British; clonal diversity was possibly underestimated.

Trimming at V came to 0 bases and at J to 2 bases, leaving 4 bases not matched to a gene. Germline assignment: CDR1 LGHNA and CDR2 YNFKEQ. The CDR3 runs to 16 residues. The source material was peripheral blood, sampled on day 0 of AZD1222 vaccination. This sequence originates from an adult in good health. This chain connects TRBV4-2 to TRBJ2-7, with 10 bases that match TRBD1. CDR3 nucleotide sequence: TGTGCCAGCAGCCAAGAGACAGGGGGCCCTACCTACGAGCAGTACTTC. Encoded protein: CASSQETGGPTYEQYF.